A single T cell receptor (beta chain) is shown here with its context. The study recruited people aged about 18 to 89 years across more than 20 US areas. Clones were sequenced by immunoSEQ multiplex PCR, and TCRdb holds only the in-frame ones, with some missing. The sample carries nearly 250,000 clones, around 89% recorded once. These data belong to a study of blood T cell repertoires in COVID-19. This CDR3 contains 14 residues. Germline lookup yields CDR1 SGHRS and CDR2 YFSETQ. V lost 2 bases and J lost 2, with 7 bases in between. Sequencing was carried out using PBMCs or T cells enriched from blood (not recorded which). The chain carries TRBV5-1 and TRBJ1-4, with D uncertain. The TCR was taken from a man aged 50 to 60 who had been exposed to COVID-19. The CDR3, as DNA: TGCGCCAGCAGCTTCGGAGACACTAATGAAAAACTGTTTTTT. Encoded protein: CASSFGDTNEKLFF.